The TCR beta chain under discussion was sequenced for a study of cytotoxic CD8 clonotypes in ibrutinib-treated CLL. Study overall: Roughly 10 relapsed/refractory, 15 treatment-naive; roughly 17 IGHV unmutated. The study, taken as a whole, reports: The study found clonality rose at ibrutinib response, then fell toward baseline at progression. Sampling times, which were not matched between the groups, differed between sustained-remission patients and progressing patients.

The V and J ends lost 3 bases and 5 bases respectively, with 10 bases between them. CDR3 length: 13 amino acids. Germline V gene data show CDR1 as SGHTA and CDR2 as FQGNSA. Sequencing was designed to attain a depth spanning 1 in 200,000 to 1 in 1 million T cells. Generated by immunoSEQ multiplex PCR, the TCRdb table keeps only in-frame clones and is missing some. The data hold about 270,000 clones, with around 69% observed a single time. On this clone: The antigen is not known.

The specimen comprised PBMCs, sampled at disease progression, from a patient treated with ibrutinib. This chain connects TRBV7-2 to TRBJ1-2; D is possibly TRBD1 (5 bases). The sequence was obtained from a human donor with chronic lymphocytic leukemia. The CDR3 DNA reads TGTGCCAGCAGCTTGAGAGGGACTTATGGCTACACCTTC. Amino acids: CASSLRGTYGYTF.